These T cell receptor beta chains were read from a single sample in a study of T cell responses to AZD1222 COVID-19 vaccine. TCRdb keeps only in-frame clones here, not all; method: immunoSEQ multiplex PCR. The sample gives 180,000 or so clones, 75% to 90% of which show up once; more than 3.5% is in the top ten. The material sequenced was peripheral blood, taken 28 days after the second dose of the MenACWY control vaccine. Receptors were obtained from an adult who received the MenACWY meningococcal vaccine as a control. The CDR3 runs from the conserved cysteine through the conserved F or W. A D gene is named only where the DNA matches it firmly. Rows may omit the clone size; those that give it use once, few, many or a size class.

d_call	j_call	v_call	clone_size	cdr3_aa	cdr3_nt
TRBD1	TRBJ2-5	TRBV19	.	CASRGTVQETQYF	TGTGCCAGTAGGGGGACAGTTCAAGAGACCCAGTACTTC
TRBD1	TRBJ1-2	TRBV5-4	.	CASSLDRENGGYTF	TGTGCCAGCAGCTTAGACAGGGAAAATGGAGGCTACACCTTC
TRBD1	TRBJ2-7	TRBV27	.	CASSKEPGQGPYEQYF	TGTGCCAGCAGTAAGGAGCCGGGACAGGGCCCCTACGAGCAGTACTTC
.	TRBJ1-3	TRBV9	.	CASSVQGAGNTIYF	TGTGCCAGCAGCGTTCAGGGCGCCGGAAACACCATATATTTT
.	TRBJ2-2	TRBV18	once	CASSPPGGDTGELFF	TGTGCCAGCTCACCACCGGGGGGAGACACCGGGGAGCTGTTTTTT
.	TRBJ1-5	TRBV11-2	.	CASSQAENQPQHF	TGTGCCAGCAGCCAAGCGGAAAATCAGCCCCAGCATTTT
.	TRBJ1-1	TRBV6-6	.	CASSAFLENTEAFF	TGTGCCAGCAGTGCCTTCTTGGAGAACACTGAAGCTTTCTTT
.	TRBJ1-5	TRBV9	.	CASSGDSNQPQHF	TGTGCCAGCAGCGGGGACAGCAATCAGCCCCAGCATTTT
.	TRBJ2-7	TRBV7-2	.	CASSEGRGSEQYF	TGTGCCAGCAGCGAGGGCAGGGGTAGCGAGCAGTACTTC
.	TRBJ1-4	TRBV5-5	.	CASSLGGPINEKLFF	TGTGCCAGCAGCTTGGGGGGACCGATTAATGAAAAACTGTTTTTT
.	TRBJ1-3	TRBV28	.	CASSPPINSGNTIYF	TGTGCCAGCAGTCCGCCTATAAACTCTGGAAACACCATATATTTT
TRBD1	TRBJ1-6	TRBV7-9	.	CASSLGGTGDSPLHF	TGTGCCAGCAGCTTGGGCGGGACAGGGGACTCACCCCTCCACTTT
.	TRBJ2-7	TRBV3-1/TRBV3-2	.	CARLLHEQYF	TGTGCCAGGTTACTTCACGAGCAGTACTTC
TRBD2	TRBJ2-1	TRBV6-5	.	CASSPSGGGYNEQFF	TGTGCCAGCAGCCCCAGCGGGGGGGGTTACAATGAGCAGTTCTTC
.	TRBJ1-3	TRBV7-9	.	CASSQDLYSGNTIYF	TGTGCCAGCAGTCAGGACTTATACTCTGGAAACACCATATATTTT
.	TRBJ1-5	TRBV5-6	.	CASSSTEGQPQHF	TGTGCCAGCAGCTCGACAGAAGGTCAGCCCCAGCATTTT
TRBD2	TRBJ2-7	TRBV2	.	CASRGFSGSEQYF	TGTGCCAGCAGGGGATTTAGCGGGAGCGAGCAGTACTTC
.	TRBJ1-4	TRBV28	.	CASSTGDRANEKLFF	TGTGCCAGCAGTACCGGGGATAGGGCTAATGAAAAACTGTTTTTT
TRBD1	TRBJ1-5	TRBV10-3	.	CAISESTAGGEPQHF	TGTGCCATCAGTGAGTCGACGGCAGGGGGCGAGCCCCAGCATTTT
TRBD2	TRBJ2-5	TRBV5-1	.	CASSFLAGSQETQYF	TGCGCCAGCAGCTTTCTAGCGGGATCACAAGAGACCCAGTACTTC
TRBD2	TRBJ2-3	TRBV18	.	CASSPWATSGNTDTQYF	TGTGCCAGCTCACCTTGGGCTACTAGCGGGAACACAGATACGCAGTATTTT
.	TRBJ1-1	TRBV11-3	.	CASSWGFGQEAFF	TGTGCCAGCAGCTGGGGTTTCGGACAGGAAGCTTTCTTT
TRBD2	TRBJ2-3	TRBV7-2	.	CASSLFGLAGGWQYF	TGTGCCAGCAGCTTATTTGGACTAGCGGGAGGATGGCAGTATTTT
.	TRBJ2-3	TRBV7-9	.	CASSLAGGGTQYF	TGTGCCAGCAGCTTAGCCGGGGGAGGTACGCAGTATTTT
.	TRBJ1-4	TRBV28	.	CASTSPGANSEKLFF	TGTGCCAGCACCTCACCAGGGGCGAACAGTGAAAAACTGTTTTTT
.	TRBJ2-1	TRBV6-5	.	CASSQQGPNEQFF	TGTGCCAGCAGTCAACAGGGTCCCAATGAGCAGTTCTTC
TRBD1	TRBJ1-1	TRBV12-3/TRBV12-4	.	CASSLQGATEAFF	TGTGCCAGCAGTCTACAGGGGGCCACTGAAGCTTTCTTT
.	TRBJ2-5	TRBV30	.	CAWSLTVETQYF	TGTGCCTGGAGCCTTACTGTGGAGACCCAGTACTTC
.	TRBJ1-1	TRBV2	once	CASSGTRNTEAFF	TGTGCCAGCAGTGGCACACGGAACACTGAAGCTTTCTTT
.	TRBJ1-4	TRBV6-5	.	CASSYPPGSTNEKLFF	TGTGCCAGCAGTTACCCCCCCGGTTCAACTAATGAAAAACTGTTTTTT
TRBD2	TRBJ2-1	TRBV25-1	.	CASSEPSGRQPYNEQFF	TGTGCCAGCAGCGAACCTAGCGGGAGACAACCCTACAATGAGCAGTTCTTC
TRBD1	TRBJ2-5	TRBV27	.	CASSLLGQGRETQYF	TGTGCCAGCAGTTTACTGGGACAGGGCAGAGAGACCCAGTACTTC
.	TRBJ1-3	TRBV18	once	CASSLLQQGYGNTIYF	TGTGCCAGCTCACTTCTACAACAAGGGTACGGAAACACCATATATTTT
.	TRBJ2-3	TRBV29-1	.	CSVGAGGTDTQYF	TGCAGCGTTGGAGCAGGCGGCACAGATACGCAGTATTTT
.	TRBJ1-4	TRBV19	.	CASTPPLPTNEKLFF	TGTGCCAGTACCCCCCCGCTACCAACTAATGAAAAACTGTTTTTT
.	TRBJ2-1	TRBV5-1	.	CASSLGDYNEQFF	TGCGCCAGCAGCTTGGGGGACTACAATGAGCAGTTCTTC
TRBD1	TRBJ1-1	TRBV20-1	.	CSASNRGRWTEAFF	TGCAGTGCTAGTAACAGGGGGCGATGGACTGAAGCTTTCTTT
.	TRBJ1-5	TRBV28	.	CASITGRQPQHF	TGTGCCAGCATCACAGGACGGCAGCCCCAGCATTTT
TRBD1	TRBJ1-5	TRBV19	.	CASSVPQGGRYQPQHF	TGTGCCAGTAGTGTACCCCAGGGGGGCCGATATCAGCCCCAGCATTTT
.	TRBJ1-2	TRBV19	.	CASSIVHSLEYGYTF	TGTGCCAGTAGTATAGTCCACAGCCTGGAATATGGCTACACCTTC
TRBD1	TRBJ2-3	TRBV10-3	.	CAISPGQGAGSTDTQYF	TGTGCCATCAGTCCGGGACAGGGGGCGGGAAGCACAGATACGCAGTATTTT
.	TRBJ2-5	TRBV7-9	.	CASSLRRQETQYF	TGTGCCAGCAGCTTACGGCGGCAAGAGACCCAGTACTTC
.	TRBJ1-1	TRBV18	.	CASSFDSVNTEAFF	TGTGCCAGCAGCTTTGACAGCGTGAACACTGAAGCTTTCTTT
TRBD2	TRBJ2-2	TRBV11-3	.	CASSFRAGGAGELFF	TGTGCCAGCAGCTTCCGAGCGGGAGGGGCCGGGGAGCTGTTTTTT
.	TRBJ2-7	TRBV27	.	CASSFIGLSHYEQYF	TGTGCCAGCAGCTTTATAGGGTTGTCCCACTACGAGCAGTACTTC
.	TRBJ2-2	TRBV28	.	CASNSQGRQGGGELFF	TGTGCCAGCAATTCCCAGGGACGACAGGGAGGCGGGGAGCTGTTTTTT
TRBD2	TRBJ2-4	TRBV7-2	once	CASTLTSGTLGIQYF	TGTGCCAGCACCTTAACTAGCGGGACCCTTGGCATTCAGTACTTC
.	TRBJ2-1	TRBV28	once	CAGRRDSTNEQFF	TGTGCCGGCAGGAGGGACAGCACTAATGAGCAGTTCTTC
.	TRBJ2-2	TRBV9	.	CASSVGITGELFF	TGTGCCAGCAGCGTAGGGATTACCGGGGAGCTGTTTTTT
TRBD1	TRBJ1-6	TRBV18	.	CASSPLSGTGENSPLHF	TGTGCCAGCTCACCACTATCAGGGACAGGGGAAAATTCACCCCTCCACTTT
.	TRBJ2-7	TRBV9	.	CASSVDPDISYEQYF	TGTGCCAGCAGCGTAGATCCAGACATATCCTACGAGCAGTACTTC
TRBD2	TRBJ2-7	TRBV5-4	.	CASSFGLAGVYEQYF	TGTGCCAGCAGCTTTGGACTAGCGGGAGTGTACGAGCAGTACTTC
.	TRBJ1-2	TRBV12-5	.	CASGLAQEGGYTF	TGTGCTAGTGGTTTGGCCCAGGAGGGTGGCTACACCTTC
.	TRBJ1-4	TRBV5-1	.	CASSPSDADEKLFF	TGCGCCAGCAGCCCGAGCGATGCGGATGAAAAACTGTTTTTT
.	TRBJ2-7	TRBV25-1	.	CASSVSLAGEQYF	TGTGCCAGCAGTGTCAGCCTAGCAGGCGAGCAGTACTTC
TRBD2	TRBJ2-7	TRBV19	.	CASSNSGENSYEQYF	TGTGCCAGTAGCAATAGCGGGGAGAACTCCTACGAGCAGTACTTC
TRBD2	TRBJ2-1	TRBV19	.	CASSWTSDISYNEQFF	TGTGCCAGTAGCTGGACTAGCGATATTTCCTACAATGAGCAGTTCTTC
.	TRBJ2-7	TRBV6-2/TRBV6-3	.	CASSQQAGIHEQYF	TGTGCCAGCAGCCAACAGGCTGGGATCCACGAGCAGTACTTC
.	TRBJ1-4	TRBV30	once	CAWSRGQLNEKLFF	TGTGCCTGGAGTCGGGGGCAGCTTAATGAAAAACTGTTTTTT